This entry lists 26 T cell receptor beta chains sequenced from one sample in a study of vaccination and CD4 T cells after COVID-19. These receptors are not linked to any known antigen. Treatment: approximately 9-day PBMC culture with coronavirus spike peptide pools or control peptides (ViraFEST assay). Oncomine TCR Beta short-read sequencing was applied to DNA from cultured CD4+ T cells. TCRdb recomputed calls from the PCR reads with MiXCR, one row per CDR3 protein. The sample lists 13,000 to 15,000 distinct CDR3 sequences; under 75% were seen once. Source material: CD4+ T cells from blood, cultured in vitro. The receptors stem from a human donor who had recovered from COVID-19.

This sequence joins TRBV27 and TRBJ2-2; 8 positions agree with TRBD2. V was clipped by 4 bases and J by 7 bases; unmatched bases: 14. Germline loops: CDR1 MNHEY, CDR2 SMNVEV (reference sequence). This CDR3 contains 17 residues. The CDR3 loop is CASSSLSGGPGFGELFF. CDR3 DNA: TGTGCCAGCAGTTCCCTGTCGGGAGGGCCTGGGTTCGGGGAGCTGTTTTTT.

The gene calls are TRBV20-1 and TRBJ1-2; TRBD1 agrees at 8 bases. The V gene's germline CDR1 is DFQATT and CDR2 SNEGSKA (reference sequence). This CDR3 spans 13 amino acids. V lost 5 bases and J lost 7; bases outside the gene matches: 9. The DNA for the CDR3 is TGCAGTGCTCCCTCGACAGGGGCTTTTGGCTACACCTTC. Its protein is CSAPSTGAFGYTF.

To note about this clonotype: At one boundary the junction diverges from the germline segment, which might be a read error. This chain joins TRBV11-3 and TRBJ1-3; no clear D gene. CDR3 length equals 19 residues. Looked up from germline, CDR1 is SGHNT and CDR2 is YENEEA. The CDR3 loop is CASSLDSDGLLVTGNTIYF. DNA of the CDR3: TGTGCCAGCAGCTTAGACTCGGACGGACTATTAGTCACTGGGAACACCATATATTTT.

V usage is TRBV6-1 and J usage is TRBJ2-5, with 10 bases that match TRBD1. Germline assignment: CDR1 MNHNS and CDR2 SASEGT. V lost 3 bases to trimming and J lost 4 bases; unmatched junction nucleotides: 5. The CDR3 length is 15 residues. In nucleotides, the CDR3 is TGTGCCAGCAGTGAGGGACAGGGGAGATTAGAGACCCAGTACTTC. It encodes CASSEGQGRLETQYF.

This chain joins TRBV6-1 and TRBJ2-7, with 10 positions matching TRBD2. The germline V gene has CDR1 MNHNS and CDR2 SASEGT. There are 14 residues in the CDR3. Unmatched junction bases numbered 13, after V lost 11 bases and J lost 6 bases. The CDR3, as DNA: TGTGCCGGCTCAGCGGGAGGGCCTGAAAGCGAGCAGTACTTC. This codes for CAGSAGGPESEQYF.

This clonotype appeared a few times. The chain combines TRBV7-9 with TRBJ1-1; D possibly corresponds to TRBD1 (5 bases). Trimming removed 11 bases from V and 4 bases from J, with 20 bases in between. This CDR3 is built from 14 residues. Looked up from germline, CDR1 is SEHNR and CDR2 is FQNEAQ (reference sequence). DNA for the CDR3: TGTGCCTATACACGCCCATTGGGGGGCACTGAAGCTTTCTTT. Its translation: CAYTRPLGGTEAFF.

This clonotype showed up just a few times. This sequence joins TRBV21-1 and TRBJ1-5. TRBV21-1 is recorded as a pseudogene. The CDR3 length is 13 residues. The chain's CDR3 is CASSKGVNQPQHF. CDR3 DNA sequence: TGTGCCAGCAGCAAAGGAGTCAATCAGCCCCAGCATTTT.

This clonotype appeared a few times. J is TRBJ1-5 and V is TRBV7-2; a possible D gene is TRBD1 (5 bases). Per germline, CDR1 SGHTA and CDR2 FQGNSA. The ends were cut back, 3 bases at V and 4 bases at J, with 10 bases in the middle. This CDR3 has 14 residues. The CDR3: CASSFGQRNQPQHF. DNA for the CDR3: TGTGCCAGCAGCTTCGGACAACGGAATCAGCCCCAGCATTTT.

The rearrangement links TRBV7-9 to TRBJ2-1, with 8 bases lining up with TRBD1. V lost 1 base and J lost 4; bases outside the gene matches: 6. CDR3 length: 16 amino acids. Germline values: CDR1 SEHNR, CDR2 FQNEAQ (reference sequence). CDR3 sequence: CASSLGTGKRYNEQFF. CDR3 coding DNA: TGTGCCAGCAGCTTAGGGACAGGGAAAAGGTACAATGAGCAGTTCTTC.

This clonotype has more than one count but fewer than ten. The chain recombines TRBV27 with TRBJ1-5; 7 nucleotides match TRBD1. Looked up from germline, CDR1 is MNHEY and CDR2 is SMNVEV (reference sequence). This CDR3 spans 14 amino acids. With V trimmed by 6 bases and J by 11 bases, 13 bases remained unmatched. The CDR3 DNA sequence: TGTGCCAGCAGGCCAACAGGGGCCGCAAGGTCCCAGCATTTT. Its translation: CASRPTGAARSQHF.

The chain combines TRBV5-8 with TRBJ1-1; D uncertain. Germline V gene sequence: CDR1 SGHTS, CDR2 YDEGEE. V lost 6 bases and J lost 1, with 4 bases in between. The CDR3 runs to 11 residues. Here the CDR3 DNA reads TGTGCCAGCACCCGGAACACTGAAGCTTTCTTT. Encoded protein: CASTRNTEAFF. The full variable domain, in which reference TRBV5-8 and TRBJ1-1 provide the parts outside the CDR3, is EAGVTQSPTHLIKTRGQQATLRCSPISGHTSVYWYQQALGLGLQFLLWYDEGEERNRGNFPPRFSGRQFPNYSSELNVNALELEDSALYLCASTRNTEAFFGQGTRLTVV.

This clonotype was detected a few times. This chain uses TRBV15 with TRBJ1-2; no reliable D call. CDR1 is LNHNV, CDR2 YYDKDF, per germline (reference sequence). V gave up 5 bases and J gave up 5 bases, with 15 bases separating them. This CDR3 is built from 14 residues. This CDR3 is CATSLPGPNYGYTF. The DNA of the CDR3 is TGTGCCACCAGCCTTCCCGGGCCAAATTATGGCTACACCTTC. Drawing the rest from reference TRBV15 and TRBJ1-2, the complete variable domain is DAMVIQNPRYQVTQFGKPVTLSCSQTLNHNVMYWYQQKSSQAPKLLFHYYDKDFNNEADTPDNFQSRRPNTSFCFLDIRSPGLGDTAMYLCATSLPGPNYGYTFGSGTRLTVV.

The chain uses TRBV24-1 and TRBJ2-2, with TRBD2 identical over 11 bases. The CDR3 loop spans 16 amino acids. The V and J ends lost 9 bases and 3 bases, in that order; junction bases with no gene match: 8. From germline, CDR1 is KGHDR and CDR2 SFDVKD. Here the CDR3 DNA reads TGTGCCACCCAAGGAACTAGCGGGAGTGACACCGGGGAGCTGTTTTTT. It encodes CATQGTSGSDTGELFF.

Comments on this clonotype: At one boundary the junction diverges from the germline segment, which might be a read error. The chain is built from TRBV28 and TRBJ1-5; no clear D gene. The CDR3 runs 12 residues. CDR1 and CDR2 from the germline V gene are MDHEN and SYDVKM. CDR3 DNA: TGTGCCACTCAGCTTAGCAATCAGCTCCAGCATTTT. This encodes CATQLSNQLQHF.

This clonotype was picked up a small number of times. The chain is built from TRBV27 and TRBJ1-3; D not certain. Germline CDR1 MNHEY, CDR2 SMNVEV (reference sequence). V dropped 8 bases and J dropped 0 bases, with 5 bases sitting between them. The CDR3 is 12 residues long. The CDR3 region has the DNA TGTGCCAGCCGGGGCTCTGGAAACACCATATATTTT. It is translated as CASRGSGNTIYF.

By frequency in the sample, this clonotype is large. J is TRBJ1-5 and V is TRBV5-1; D ambiguous. V was pared by 0 bases and J by 5 bases, with 9 bases between. The CDR3 runs 14 residues. CDR1 is SGHRS, CDR2 YFSETQ, per germline. The CDR3 loop reads CASSLGGRYQPQHF. The CDR3 DNA reads as TGCGCCAGCAGCTTGGGAGGCCGCTATCAGCCCCAGCATTTT. The full variable domain, its missing parts supplied by reference TRBV5-1 and TRBJ1-5, is KAGVTQTPRYLIKTRGQQVTLSCSPISGHRSVSWYQQTPGQGLQFLFEYFSETQRNKGNFPGRFSGRQFSNSRSEMNVSTLELGDSALYLCASSLGGRYQPQHFGDGTRLSIL.

This clonotype was seen more than once but under ten times. CDR3 amino acids: CSARDHQREGTDTQYF. The DNA of the CDR3 is TGCAGTGCTAGAGATCATCAGCGGGAGGGCACAGATACGCAGTATTTT. This chain connects TRBV20-1 to TRBJ2-3, with 9 bases that match TRBD2. The CDR3 extends over 16 amino acids. V lost 0 bases to trimming and J lost 1 base; unmatched junction nucleotides: 5. Germline-derived CDR1 and CDR2 are DFQATT and SNEGSKA (reference sequence).

The chain employs TRBV14 and TRBJ2-7, with D perhaps matching TRBD2 (6 bases). The V and J ends lost 0 bases and 4 bases respectively, with 10 bases between them. The CDR3 runs 14 residues. The germline CDR1 and CDR2 sequences are SGHDN and FVKESK. The CDR3 loop is CASSQEPGSYEQYF. The CDR3 region has the DNA TGTGCCAGCAGCCAAGAACCCGGGAGTTACGAGCAGTACTTC.

V is TRBV7-3 and J is TRBJ1-1; the D is unclear. The CDR3 has 13 amino acids. From germline, CDR1 is SGHTA and CDR2 FQGTGA. Trimming left V 0 bases short and J 1 base short, with 3 bases between. This CDR3 is CASSLTPNTEAFF. The CDR3 DNA follows: TGTGCCAGCAGCTTAACGCCGAACACTGAAGCTTTCTTT.

V and J are TRBV20-1 and TRBJ2-5; D possibly corresponds to TRBD2 (7 bases). The CDR3 runs to 13 residues. Per the germline V gene, CDR1 is DFQATT and CDR2 is SNEGSKA (reference sequence). The V end lost 6 bases, the J end lost 5 bases, and 16 bases lay between the germline ends. The CDR3 protein is CSARLGGGETQYF. CDR3 DNA sequence: TGCAGTGCCCGATTAGGGGGGGGTGAGACCCAGTACTTC.

The genes are TRBV27 and TRBJ1-1; D is ambiguous. V lost 7 bases and J 4 bases, leaving 10 bases between the germline ends. Germline CDR1 reads MNHEY; CDR2 reads SMNVEV (reference sequence). The CDR3 has 12 amino acids. CDR3 amino acids: CASTDYSTEAFF. The CDR3 coding sequence is TGTGCCAGCACCGACTACAGCACTGAAGCTTTCTTT.

The chain has TRBV28 and TRBJ1-5; 8 bases fit TRBD1. Germline CDR1 and CDR2: MDHEN and SYDVKM. This CDR3 has 16 amino acids. V trimming: 3 bases; J trimming: 3 bases; junction bases outside the gene matches: 7. CDR3 in DNA: TGTGCCAGCAGTTTCAAAGGACAGGGTTACAATCAGCCCCAGCATTTT. Translating it yields CASSFKGQGYNQPQHF.

The rearrangement links TRBV20-1 to TRBJ1-5; the D gene is possibly TRBD1 (5 bases). The CDR3 covers 16 residues. V was cut by 2 bases and J by 0 bases, with 14 bases left in between. The germline CDR1 and CDR2 sequences are DFQATT and SNEGSKA (reference sequence). CDR3 sequence (DNA): TGCAGTGCTAGACGGCCAGGGAAAAATAGCAATCAGCCCCAGCATTTT. This gives the protein CSARRPGKNSNQPQHF.

This rearrangement joins TRBV20-1 to TRBJ2-5; D may correspond to TRBD1 or TRBD2 (6 bases each). Between the trimmed V and J ends, which lost 7 bases and 1 base, there was a span of 10 bases. The germline gives CDR1 DFQATT, CDR2 SNEGSKA (reference sequence). The CDR3 runs to 12 residues. CDR3 DNA sequence: TGCAGTGGAAGGGGGGCCCAAGAGACCCAGTACTTC. Protein product: CSGRGAQETQYF.

The chain uses TRBV5-8 and TRBJ1-6; D gene unclear. The germline V gene encodes CDR1 SGHTS and CDR2 YDEGEE. The CDR3 loop spans 15 amino acids. V was trimmed by 0 bases and J by 4 bases, leaving 8 bases between them. This CDR3 reads CASSLETAYNSPLHF. CDR3 bases: TGTGCCAGCAGCTTGGAGACGGCTTATAATTCACCCCTCCACTTT.

V is TRBV28 and J is TRBJ2-7, with 9 positions matching TRBD2. Germline-derived CDR1 and CDR2 are MDHEN and SYDVKM. J was trimmed by 2 bases and V by 4 bases; bases with no gene match: 3. CDR3 length: 14 residues. The CDR3 region has the DNA TGTGCCAGCAGTTGGCTAGCGGGAACCTACGAGCAGTACTTC. Its protein is CASSWLAGTYEQYF.